The 5 T cell receptor beta chains below were found in one sample sequenced in a study of T-cell reconstitution after alpha-beta-depleted transplantation in children. For TCRbeta, the library was prepared with unique molecular identifiers. TCRdb used MiXCR to reprocess the PCR reads, holding one entry per CDR3 protein. The repertoire has approximately 190,000 distinct CDR3 sequences, about 8.2% of them found once; the top ten carry roughly 36%. The input for sequencing was PBMCs, mostly from graft donor cells, taken 360 days after TCRalphabeta/CD19-depleted stem cell transplant. The receptors were gathered from a male patient aged 2-15 years who had a stem cell transplant for acute myeloid leukemia, so the T cells may come from the graft donor.

The table lists this clonotype with many counts. The chain carries TRBV20-1 and TRBJ2-5; unclear D gene. CDR1 DFQATT and CDR2 SNEGSKA come from the germline V gene (reference sequence). Trimming stripped 3 bases from V and 3 bases from J, with 8 bases between. This CDR3 spans 12 amino acids. The CDR3 spells CSARTAEETQYF. In nucleotides, the CDR3 is TGCAGTGCTAGGACGGCCGAAGAGACCCAGTACTTC.

In this sample, this clonotype turned up a few times. This chain links TRBV20-1 with TRBJ1-2; 7 bases line up with TRBD1. Germline CDR1 is DFQATT and CDR2 is SNEGSKA (reference sequence). The CDR3 contains 13 residues. Unmatched junction bases numbered 5, after V lost 3 bases and J lost 4 bases. CDR3 loop: CSASRQGLYGYTF. The CDR3 DNA sequence: TGCAGTGCTAGCCGACAGGGACTCTATGGCTACACCTTC.

The genes are TRBV6-5 and TRBJ2-1; tentative D call: TRBD2 (6 bases). Trimming left V 6 bases short and J 10 bases short, with 13 bases between. Germline V CDR1 and CDR2: MNHEY, SVGAGI. The CDR3 contains 12 residues. In nucleotides, the CDR3 is TGTGCCAGCAGAGGTAACGCGGGAGAGCAGTTCTTC. Residues: CASRGNAGEQFF.

The chain has TRBV7-9 and TRBJ2-5, with D hard to call. CDR3 length: 15 residues. Trimming removed 5 bases at V and 2 bases at J, with 15 bases between. Germline values: CDR1 SEHNR, CDR2 FQNEAQ (reference sequence). The DNA for the CDR3 is TGTGCCAGCAGCCCCATCAGACGGACGCAAGAGACCCAGTACTTC. Translation: CASSPIRRTQETQYF.

This clonotype was observed many times. The chain combines TRBV4-3 with TRBJ2-5, with D perhaps assigned TRBD1 or TRBD2 (5 bases each). The germline V gene encodes CDR1 LGHNA and CDR2 YSLEER. The CDR3 is made up of 14 amino acids. Trimming left V 0 bases short and J 5 bases short, with 10 bases between. CDR3 protein: CASSQDPGGETQYF. The CDR3 DNA follows: TGCGCCAGCAGCCAAGATCCTGGGGGTGAGACCCAGTACTTC.